The 27 T cell receptor beta chains given below trace back to one sample, sequenced in a study of cytomegalovirus exposure and HLA in healthy donors. The PCR made use of 60 Vbeta and 13 Jbeta primers. The assay was immunoSEQ multiplex PCR, and TCRdb's table has in-frame clones only and misses some. The top ten hold less than 2% of the sample, which has around 170,000 clones, 82% seen once. Source material: PBMCs. Receptors were obtained from a man between 35 and 55 years old in good health and CMV-seronegative.

This clone is a singleton in its sample. The chain employs TRBV9 and TRBJ1-4; maybe TRBD1 (5 bases). The germline V and J ends were trimmed by 1 base and 8 bases, with 18 bases remaining between them. The CDR3 runs to 16 residues. Germline loops: CDR1 SGDLS, CDR2 YYNGEE. CDR3 bases: TGTGCCAGCAGCGTATATTTCGGGCAGGAGGGGGAAAAACTGTTTTTT. It yields the protein CASSVYFGQEGEKLFF.

The rearrangement uses TRBV7-3 and TRBJ2-5; 14 bases are shared with TRBD2. The CDR3 loop spans 16 amino acids. The V gene end was trimmed by 5 bases and the J gene end by 7 bases; junction bases not matched to a gene: 9. From germline, CDR1 is SGHTA and CDR2 FQGTGA. The CDR3 loop is CASSPDGTSGRLTQYF. In nucleotides, the CDR3 is TGTGCCAGCAGCCCCGACGGGACTAGCGGGAGACTGACCCAGTACTTC.

The chain recombines TRBV4-1 with TRBJ2-1; maybe TRBD2 (6 bases). Germline values: CDR1 MGHRA, CDR2 YSYEKL. The CDR3 has 16 residues. V was cut by 4 bases and J by 0 bases, with 13 bases left in between. CDR3 bases: TGCGCCAGCAGCCCGGCGCCCGGGGGCTCCTACAATGAGCAGTTCTTC. This encodes CASSPAPGGSYNEQFF.

In DNA form, the CDR3 reads TGTGCCAGTAGTATCAGGCAGGGTACCTCCTACGAGCAGTACTTC. Its translation: CASSIRQGTSYEQYF. The rearrangement joins TRBV19 to TRBJ2-7; D is perhaps TRBD1 (5 bases). This CDR3 contains 15 residues. Germline lookup yields CDR1 LNHDA and CDR2 SQIVND (reference sequence). V shed 3 bases and J shed 0 bases, with 12 bases lying between them.

The V and J genes are TRBV7-8 and TRBJ1-1; TRBD1 matches at 7 bases. The ends lost 0 bases at V and 5 bases at J; junction bases unmatched: 3. Germline V gene sequence: CDR1 SGHVS, CDR2 FQNEAQ. The CDR3 loop spans 14 amino acids. CDR3 amino acids: CASSLASRGTEAFF. Here the CDR3 DNA reads TGTGCCAGCAGCTTAGCGTCCAGGGGGACTGAAGCTTTCTTT.

The chain carries TRBV28 and TRBJ2-7; 8 bases match TRBD1. Per germline, CDR1 MDHEN and CDR2 SYDVKM. This CDR3 is 14 amino acids long. Trimming cost V 0 bases and J 3 bases; bases outside gene matches: 1. The CDR3 region is CASSLWTGVYEQYF. The CDR3 DNA follows: TGTGCCAGCAGTTTATGGACAGGGGTCTACGAGCAGTACTTC.

The V gene is TRBV5-1, the J gene TRBJ2-3; the match to TRBD1 covers 7 bases. The germline V gene encodes CDR1 SGHRS and CDR2 YFSETQ. This CDR3 comprises 15 residues. Trimming cost V 1 base and J 4 bases; bases outside gene matches: 6. The CDR3 coding sequence is TGCGCCAGCAGCTTGATAGGGGGCTTCGCAGATACGCAGTATTTT. Translated, it gives CASSLIGGFADTQYF.

The chain carries TRBV2 and TRBJ2-1, with D maybe TRBD2 (5 bases). The CDR3 is 15 amino acids. V gave up 1 base and J gave up 5 bases, with 12 bases separating them. The germline gives CDR1 SNHLY, CDR2 FYNNEI. The CDR3 protein is CASSEGPRGDNEQFF. The CDR3 region has the DNA TGTGCCAGCAGTGAAGGACCACGGGGTGACAATGAGCAGTTCTTC.

The J gene is TRBJ1-4, the V gene TRBV5-4, with D unresolved. The CDR3 has 14 amino acids. Germline V gene lookup returns CDR1 SGHNT and CDR2 YYREEE (reference sequence). V lost 4 bases and J lost 0, with 7 bases in between. In DNA, the CDR3 is TGTGCCAGCAGCCGCACAGCAACTAATGAAAAACTGTTTTTT. Its protein is CASSRTATNEKLFF.

V usage is TRBV18 and J usage is TRBJ1-4, with 7 bases lining up with TRBD1. Germline CDR1 and CDR2: KGHSH and LQKENI. The V and J ends lost 6 bases and 5 bases, in that order; junction bases with no gene match: 6. CDR3 length: 14 amino acids. As DNA, the CDR3 is TGTGCCAGCTCTCCGGGACAGATAAATGAAAAACTGTTTTTT. This codes for CASSPGQINEKLFF.

The chain joins TRBV7-2 to TRBJ1-2; D gene ambiguous. Germline V CDR1 and CDR2: SGHTA, FQGNSA. Trimming removed 4 bases from V and 4 bases from J, with 7 bases in between. The CDR3 totals 12 residues. CDR3 residues: CASSSQIYGYTF. CDR3 nucleotide sequence: TGTGCCAGCAGCTCCCAGATCTATGGCTACACCTTC.

The chain has TRBV6-6 and TRBJ2-7; TRBD2 is a possible D gene (6 bases). Trimming shortened V by 0 bases and J by 2 bases, and 8 bases separated the two germline ends. Germline values: CDR1 MNHNY, CDR2 SVGAGI (reference sequence). This CDR3 is built from 14 residues. The DNA for the CDR3 is TGTGCCAGCAGTTACTCATGGGGGGCCTACGAGCAGTACTTC. Its translation: CASSYSWGAYEQYF.

The chain uses TRBV19 and TRBJ2-5, with D possibly TRBD2 on 6 matching bases. Per germline, CDR1 LNHDA and CDR2 SQIVND (reference sequence). The CDR3 totals 16 residues. V was cut by 4 bases and J by 4 bases, with 19 bases left in between. The CDR3 sequence is CASSTPGLERSETQYF. The CDR3 nucleotides read TGTGCCAGTAGTACCCCGGGACTCGAAAGATCAGAGACCCAGTACTTC.

CDR3 loop: CAWGRPAAGNTIYF. Written as DNA, the CDR3 is TGTGCCTGGGGGCGCCCGGCTGCTGGAAACACCATATATTTT. The chain is built from TRBV30 and TRBJ1-3, with unresolved D. The CDR3 is made up of 14 amino acids. V gave up 5 bases and J gave up 2 bases, with 13 bases separating them. Germline CDR1 and CDR2: GTSNPN and SVGIG (reference sequence).

This rearrangement joins TRBV14 to TRBJ1-6; D not resolved. V dropped 2 bases and J dropped 6 bases, with 11 bases sitting between them. From germline, CDR1 is SGHDN and CDR2 FVKESK. CDR3 length: 15 amino acids. Here the CDR3 DNA reads TGTGCCAGCAGCCAATACGCGCTAACTAATTCACCCCTCCACTTT. Amino acid sequence: CASSQYALTNSPLHF.

The chain is built from TRBV30 and TRBJ1-2; D not certain. Germline assignment: CDR1 GTSNPN and CDR2 SVGIG (reference sequence). V lost 8 bases, J lost 1 base, and 14 bases lay in between. The CDR3 has 13 residues. The CDR3 DNA sequence: TGTGCCGCCAAGGGAGATGATAACTATGGCTACACCTTC. This sequence encodes CAAKGDDNYGYTF.

This chain links TRBV10-3 with TRBJ2-7; TRBD1 matches 7 bases. With V trimmed by 6 bases and J by 9 bases, 17 bases remained unmatched. CDR1 ENHRY and CDR2 SYGVKD come from the germline V gene. The CDR3 sequence is 15 residues long. In nucleotides, the CDR3 is TGTGCCATCAGCGAAGGACAGGCGTCCCTACGAGTGCAGTACTTC. Protein sequence: CAISEGQASLRVQYF.

The chain has TRBV30 and TRBJ1-3; D is possibly TRBD1 (5 bases). The V end lost 6 bases, the J end lost 4 bases, and 31 bases lay between the germline ends. The CDR3 has 19 residues. Germline V gene data show CDR1 as GTSNPN and CDR2 as SVGIG (reference sequence). CDR3 amino acids: CACNLGVGQGFVGGNTIYF. CDR3 nucleotides: TGTGCCTGTAACCTAGGGGTCGGGCAGGGTTTCGTCGGAGGAAACACCATATATTTT.

The CDR3 region is CASRAAGTDTQYF. CDR3 sequence (DNA): TGTGCCAGCAGGGCAGCGGGCACAGATACGCAGTATTTT. The chain combines TRBV2 with TRBJ2-3; the D gene is possibly TRBD2 (5 bases). The CDR3 has 13 amino acids. Germline lookup yields CDR1 SNHLY and CDR2 FYNNEI. The V end was cut by 6 bases, the J end by 1 base, with 8 bases between. Together with reference TRBV2 and TRBJ2-3, the CDR3 gives the full variable domain: EPEVTQTPSHQVTQMGQEVILRCVPISNHLYFYWYRQILGQKVEFLVSFYNNEISEKSEIFDDQFSVERPDGSNFTLKIRSTKLEDSAMYFCASRAAGTDTQYFGPGTRLTVL.

The chain combines TRBV5-1 with TRBJ2-1, with 10 bases aligning to TRBD2. Germline V gene sequence: CDR1 SGHRS, CDR2 YFSETQ. This CDR3 is 16 amino acids long. With 3 bases clipped from V and 5 bases from J, the junction kept 8 bases outside the gene matches. This CDR3 reads CASSSTIAGGHNEQFF. CDR3 sequence (DNA): TGCGCCAGCAGCTCTACCATAGCGGGAGGCCACAATGAGCAGTTCTTC.

The rearrangement joins TRBV11-3 to TRBJ1-6, with 8 bases aligning to TRBD1. J was trimmed by 7 bases and V by 5 bases; bases with no gene match: 10. Germline values: CDR1 SGHNT, CDR2 YENEEA. This CDR3 is built from 16 residues. In DNA, the CDR3 is TGTGCCAGCAGCCCGAGGACAGGGAGGGAGAATTCACCCCTCCACTTT. It codes for CASSPRTGRENSPLHF.

This CDR3 is CASSAGGGTVISEAFF. In nucleotides, the CDR3 is TGTGCCAGCAGCGCGGGTGGGGGGACAGTAATCTCTGAAGCTTTCTTT. The chain has TRBV9 and TRBJ1-1, with TRBD1 matching 7 bases. The germline V gene encodes CDR1 SGDLS and CDR2 YYNGEE. The V segment lost 3 bases and the J segment 6 bases; nucleotides outside the gene matches: 14. The CDR3 is 16 amino acids.

The gene calls are TRBV19 and TRBJ1-5; D gene uncertain. The CDR3 spans 15 residues. CDR1 is LNHDA and CDR2 is SQIVND in the germline V gene (reference sequence). V dropped 3 bases and J dropped 2 bases, with 11 bases sitting between them. The CDR3 DNA follows: TGTGCCAGTAGTATGGGGAGGGTAGGCAATCAGCCCCAGCATTTT. Encoded protein: CASSMGRVGNQPQHF.

The rearrangement uses TRBV7-2 and TRBJ2-3; 7 bases map to TRBD2. The trim removed 5 bases at V and 2 bases at J, leaving 4 bases unmatched. CDR1 and CDR2 from the germline V gene are SGHTA and FQGNSA. The CDR3 spans 14 residues. The CDR3 bases are TGTGCCAGCAGCCGGGAGGCAATCACAGATACGCAGTATTTT. This encodes CASSREAITDTQYF. Full variable domain (missing parts from reference TRBV7-2 and TRBJ2-3): GAGVSQSPSNKVTEKGKDVELRCDPISGHTALYWYRQSLGQGLEFLIYFQGNSAPDKSGLPSDRFSAERTGGSVSTLTIQRTQQEDSAVYLCASSREAITDTQYFGPGTRLTVL.

This sequence joins TRBV7-6 and TRBJ2-3; 9 bases match TRBD2. J gave up 4 bases and V 5 bases, and 13 bases lay outside the gene matches. Germline CDR1 reads SGHVS; CDR2 reads FNYEAQ. The CDR3 covers 17 residues. CDR3 bases: TGTGCCAGCAGCCCCCTGGGGGCGGGGGGGCCCTCAGATACGCAGTATTTT. The encoded protein is CASSPLGAGGPSDTQYF.

This clone has only a few counts. V usage is TRBV7-6 and J usage is TRBJ2-2, with D perhaps TRBD1 (6 bases). Germline lookup yields CDR1 SGHVS and CDR2 FNYEAQ. The CDR3 has 15 residues. V lost 5 bases and J 2 bases, leaving 12 bases between the germline ends. The CDR3 region has the DNA TGTGCCAGCAGCCGATCAGGGGTCAACACCGGGGAGCTGTTTTTT. As protein: CASSRSGVNTGELFF.

The V and J genes are TRBV4-1 and TRBJ2-1, with 12 positions matching TRBD1. V lost 2 bases and J lost 2; bases outside the gene matches: 10. The CDR3 loop spans 19 amino acids. Germline lookup yields CDR1 MGHRA and CDR2 YSYEKL. CDR3 in amino acids: CASSQRGGDRGRTYNEQFF. In DNA, the CDR3 is TGCGCCAGCAGCCAACGGGGCGGGGACAGGGGGCGGACCTACAATGAGCAGTTCTTC.